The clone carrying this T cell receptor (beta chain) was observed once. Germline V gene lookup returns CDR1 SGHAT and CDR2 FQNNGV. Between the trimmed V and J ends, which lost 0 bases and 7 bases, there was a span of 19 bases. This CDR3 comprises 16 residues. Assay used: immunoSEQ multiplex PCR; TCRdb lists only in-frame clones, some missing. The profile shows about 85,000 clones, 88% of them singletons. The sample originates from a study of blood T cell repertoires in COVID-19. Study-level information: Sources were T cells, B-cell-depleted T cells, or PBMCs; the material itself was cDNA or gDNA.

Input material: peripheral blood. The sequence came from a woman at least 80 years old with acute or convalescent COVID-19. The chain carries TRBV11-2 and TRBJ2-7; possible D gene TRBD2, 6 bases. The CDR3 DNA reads TGTGCCAGCAGCTTAGACCGGGACTCCAATTCTGAAGAGCAGTACTTC. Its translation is CASSLDRDSNSEEQYF.